A selection of T cell receptor beta chains follows, all from one sample in a study of OX40 agonist ivuxolimab in advanced cancers. Clones were sequenced by immunoSEQ multiplex PCR, and TCRdb holds only the in-frame ones, with some missing. The table includes 130,000 or so clones, around 95% detected once. The sample here was CD4+ or CD8+ T cells sorted from blood, taken in a trial of the OX40 agonist ivuxolimab. The receptors derive from an adult with an advanced solid tumor such as melanoma, head and neck, liver or kidney cancer. Each CDR3 is given without its conserved first and last residue. Each record gives: CDR3 length, V gene, clone size, CDR3 protein. Some rows have no size entry. The others give once, few or many, or a class for an expanded clone.

18 | TRBV15 | - | ATSRDNWQREGPDQETQY
10 | TRBV6-6 | - | ASRESPYEQY
17 | TRBV4-3 | once | ASSQLHKAGLAGYNEQF
12 | TRBV19 | - | ASSIGDVRETQY
11 | TRBV5-6 | - | ASSPRAEETQY
12 | TRBV5-1 | - | ASSKTGGETLLH
8 | TRBV14 | - | ASSRREQF
14 | TRBV7-8 | - | ASSSRLAGVTDEQF
13 | TRBV11-2 | - | ASSPLGGSGGEQY
14 | TRBV5-6 | once | ASSPIRQAKQETQY
13 | TRBV6-5 | - | ASSYSGGQYTEAF
12 | TRBV2 | - | ASSPRTAGNTQY
14 | TRBV28 | - | ASSGELGATGYEQY
12 | TRBV27 | - | ASSSWGAPDTQY
13 | TRBV7-8 | - | ASSLGGTGGYGYT
10 | TRBV28 | few | ASGTGDYGYT
12 | TRBV7-2 | - | ASSPGQENSPLH
14 | TRBV5-1 | - | ASSLDGQGNLNTIY
13 | TRBV19 | - | ASRPDSRGTYEQY
12 | TRBV7-2 | - | ASSKPGEGNEQF
12 | TRBV9 | - | ASSVAQFTGELF
12 | TRBV7-2 | - | ASSLQGGGNTIY
13 | TRBV7-2 | - | ASSSTGGAPGGYT
11 | TRBV4-3 | - | ASSQGNRLSYT
12 | TRBV19 | - | ASKDRAITGELF
13 | TRBV4-2 | - | ASSQDPTDSYEQY
12 | TRBV5-4 | - | ASSADSSTDTQY
11 | TRBV2 | - | ASSPQTSSPLH
12 | TRBV19 | once | ATRTSGRTDTQY
10 | TRBV28 | - | ASRQGGETQY
12 | TRBV27 | - | ASSFLAGEGTQY
9 | TRBV20-1 | - | SATEGYGYT
13 | TRBV5-6 | - | ASSFGSGSSNEQY
10 | TRBV6-1 | - | ASSTRLETQY
15 | TRBV27 | - | ASSLSLSTAMNTEAF
12 | TRBV6-5 | - | ASRRGGGSGELF
12 | TRBV6-5 | - | ASSPTGFNEKLF